The next 20 T cell receptor beta chains were all read from a single sample in a study of monozygotic twins with inflammatory bowel disease. TCRdb re-called the 5' RACE reads and shows each CDR3 protein once, DNA omitted. The sample includes 350,000 to 550,000 distinct CDR3 sequences. The sequenced sample was blood. These TCRs come from a human donor with ulcerative colitis or Crohn's disease, or a healthy co-twin of an affected twin (not recorded which).

The V and J genes are TRBV4-2 and TRBJ2-1. The CDR3 has 14 residues. Germline CDR1 reads LGHNA; CDR2 reads YNFKEQ. CDR3: CASSQDKADNEQFF.

This rearrangement joins TRBV5-1 to TRBJ1-2; TCRdb returns TRBD1, unconfirmable since there is no DNA. Germline assignment: CDR1 SGHRS and CDR2 YFSETQ. CDR3 length: 14 residues. This CDR3 is CASSPVEAGYGYTF.

The gene calls are TRBV29-1 and TRBJ2-3. Germline CDR1 reads SQVTM; CDR2 reads ANQGSEA. This CDR3 comprises 11 residues. The CDR3 is CSVDRTDTQYF.

V gene TRBV29-1 combines with J gene TRBJ2-3; TCRdb's assignment of TRBD2 cannot be checked, as there is no DNA. CDR3 length equals 15 residues. Germline assignment: CDR1 SQVTM and CDR2 ANQGSEA. This chain's CDR3 is CSVSLGTSGTDTQYF.

The chain has TRBV6-5 and TRBJ1-1; TCRdb reports TRBD1, a call that lacks DNA to check it against. CDR1 is MNHEY, CDR2 SVGAGI, per germline. CDR3 size: 12 residues. The CDR3 loop reads CASIGGTSLAFF.

The V and J genes are TRBV11-1 and TRBJ2-1; TCRdb lists TRBD2, though no DNA is available to test this call. The CDR3 length is 18 residues. Germline CDR1 reads SGHAT; CDR2 reads FQDESV (reference sequence). The CDR3: CASSLSDGGGMAYNEQFF.

The V and J genes are TRBV5-1 and TRBJ2-6; the D gene TCRdb calls, TRBD1, cannot be checked with no DNA. This CDR3 spans 17 amino acids. Germline V CDR1 and CDR2: SGHRS, YFSETQ. The CDR3 spells CASSLVSGGSGANVLTF. Full variable domain (outside the CDR3, taken from reference TRBV5-1 and TRBJ2-6): KAGVTQTPRYLIKTRGQQVTLSCSPISGHRSVSWYQQTPGQGLQFLFEYFSETQRNKGNFPGRFSGRQFSNSRSEMNVSTLELGDSALYLCASSLVSGGSGANVLTFGAGSRLTVL.

The chain combines TRBV19 with TRBJ2-7; without DNA, the TCRdb call of TRBD1 cannot be checked. The length of the CDR3 is 15 residues. Germline V gene sequence: CDR1 LNHDA, CDR2 SQIVND (reference sequence). The CDR3 loop reads CASSPDSGPSREQYF.

The V and J genes are TRBV4-2 and TRBJ1-1. The CDR3 totals 15 residues. Germline assignment: CDR1 LGHNA and CDR2 YNFKEQ. CDR3 protein: CASSQGSRTNTEAFF.

The chain employs TRBV6-1 and TRBJ2-2; TCRdb returns TRBD1, unconfirmable since there is no DNA. The CDR3 is 14 amino acids. Germline lookup yields CDR1 MNHNS and CDR2 SASEGT. CDR3 residues: CATSGTGRTGELFF.

The chain is built from TRBV24-1 and TRBJ2-2. The CDR3 is 13 residues long. CDR1 and CDR2 from the germline V gene are KGHDR and SFDVKD. Here the CDR3 reads CATSAWSTGELFF.

The J gene is TRBJ2-2, the V gene TRBV5-1. CDR3 length equals 15 residues. Germline V gene data show CDR1 as SGHRS and CDR2 as YFSETQ. CDR3 protein: CASSLGGINTGELFF.

The chain employs TRBV7-9 and TRBJ2-7; TCRdb's D call of TRBD2 is untestable without DNA. In germline, CDR1 is SEHNR, CDR2 FQNEAQ (reference sequence). The CDR3 loop spans 16 amino acids. The CDR3 here is CASSTGTSGRVYEQYF. Full variable domain (missing parts from reference TRBV7-9 and TRBJ2-7): DTGVSQNPRHKITKRGQNVTFRCDPISEHNRLYWYRQTLGQGPEFLTYFQNEAQLEKSRLLSDRFSAERPKGSFSTLEIQRTEQGDSAMYLCASSTGTSGRVYEQYFGPGTRLTVT.

The rearrangement uses TRBV7-2 and TRBJ1-6. This CDR3 is built from 14 residues. The germline V gene encodes CDR1 SGHTA and CDR2 FQGNSA. The chain's CDR3 is CASSLSLHNSPLHF.

CDR3: CSARSPGRDYNEQFF. The chain links TRBV20-1 to TRBJ2-1; TCRdb indicates TRBD2, and absent DNA this call remains unverified. The CDR3 covers 15 residues. Germline lookup yields CDR1 DFQATT and CDR2 SNEGSKA (reference sequence).

This rearrangement joins TRBV20-1 to TRBJ2-1. Germline V lookup: CDR1 DFQATT, CDR2 SNEGSKA (reference sequence). This CDR3 has 15 amino acids. Here the CDR3 reads CSASPVLSSYNEQFF.

V usage is TRBV20-1 and J usage is TRBJ1-5; as DNA is missing, the TRBD1 call by TCRdb cannot be tested. The CDR3 has 12 residues. CDR1 and CDR2 (germline): DFQATT, SNEGSKA (reference sequence). CDR3 protein: CSASPGTAPLHF.

Here the CDR3 reads CASSQGNRGTNQPQHF. This rearrangement joins TRBV3-1 to TRBJ1-5; with no DNA, the TCRdb D assignment of TRBD1 cannot be verified. In germline, CDR1 is LGHDT, CDR2 YNNKEL (reference sequence). This CDR3 has 16 amino acids. The complete variable domain, with remaining parts taken from reference TRBV3-1 and TRBJ1-5, reads DTAVSQTPKYLVTQMGNDKSIKCEQNLGHDTMYWYKQDSKKFLKIMFSYNNKELIINETVPNRFSPKSPDKAHLNLHINSLELGDSAVYFCASSQGNRGTNQPQHFGDGTRLSIL.

V is TRBV5-1 and J is TRBJ2-3; TCRdb indicates TRBD2, and absent DNA this call remains unverified. This CDR3 has 16 residues. The germline V gene has CDR1 SGHRS and CDR2 YFSETQ. Here the CDR3 reads CASRPSSGRADDTQYF.

The chain is built from TRBV5-1 and TRBJ2-2; TCRdb gives TRBD2 as the D gene, but with no DNA this cannot be confirmed. The germline CDR1 and CDR2 sequences are SGHRS and YFSETQ. CDR3 size: 17 residues. CDR3 protein: CASSLNKGLRNTGELFF.